This T cell receptor beta chain originates from a study of blood T cells in healthy people across ages. Study summary: When template switching was applied, about one barcoded beta molecule was captured per two T cells. Findings and caveats of the study: More naive CD4+ cells and higher diversity were found in long-lived than in aged donors. It was held that the diversity estimates obtained from one million T cells were underestimates.

About this clonotype itself: What it recognizes is unknown.

Next came a second PCR, run for about 7 to 11 cycles, which used a sample-barcoded 5' primer along with a J-beta primer mix. All cDNA molecules were each tagged by a template-switch adaptor with 12 random nucleotides. Each CDR3 protein is one row after TCRdb ran MiXCR on the 5' RACE reads. This table has fewer than 900,000 distinct CDR3 sequences, about 36% appearing once. The CDR3 sequence is 15 residues long. CDR1 is MNHEY, CDR2 SMNVEV, per germline (reference sequence). The V and J ends lost 5 bases and 6 bases respectively, with 19 bases between them. This clonotype originated in a man younger than 35 in good health. This chain connects TRBV27 to TRBJ1-1; no reliable D call. Input material: blood. The CDR3 region has the DNA TGTGCCAGCAGTCTTGACGGGCGGTTTCTGGCTGAAGCTTTCTTT. Protein product: CASSLDGRFLAEAFF.